The rows below give T cell receptor beta chains drawn from one sample of a study of blood T cell repertoires in COVID-19. Repertoires were generated with immunoSEQ multiplex PCR, while TCRdb's copy carries only in-frame clones and drops some. Among approximately 210,000 clones listed, 81% were seen once. Sequencing input: PBMCs or T cells enriched from blood (not recorded which). Receptor source: a woman between 45 and 60 years old with acute COVID-19. The CDR3 runs from the conserved cysteine through the conserved F or W.

J	V	CDR3
TRBJ1-2	TRBV7-6	CASSFQGTDGYTF
TRBJ1-5	TRBV7-2	CASSLGAGSNQPQHF
TRBJ2-1	TRBV7-9	CASTSGGGVYNEQFF
TRBJ1-2	TRBV4-3	CASSQVAGGSNYGYTF
TRBJ2-7	TRBV19	CASSPGDRAGEQYF
TRBJ2-5	TRBV19	CASTRVGNAYQETQYF
TRBJ1-1	TRBV19	CASRGKWDRGQVGANTEAFF
TRBJ2-1	TRBV11-2	CASSLRPGVPFF
TRBJ1-2	TRBV2	CASRETGYGYTF
TRBJ2-3	TRBV7-2	CASSLGAVRDTQYF
TRBJ1-1	TRBV3-1/TRBV3-2	CASSQGQGGRTEAFF
TRBJ2-2	TRBV7-2	CASSQGPGELFF
TRBJ2-3	TRBV9	CASSVAAGSADTQYF
TRBJ2-1	TRBV5-1	CASSSRIYNEQFF
TRBJ1-1	TRBV27	CASSFYRDSEAFF
TRBJ2-7	TRBV7-2	CASSKRSGRPHEQYF
TRBJ2-7	TRBV28	CASSLPTGDRGHEQYF